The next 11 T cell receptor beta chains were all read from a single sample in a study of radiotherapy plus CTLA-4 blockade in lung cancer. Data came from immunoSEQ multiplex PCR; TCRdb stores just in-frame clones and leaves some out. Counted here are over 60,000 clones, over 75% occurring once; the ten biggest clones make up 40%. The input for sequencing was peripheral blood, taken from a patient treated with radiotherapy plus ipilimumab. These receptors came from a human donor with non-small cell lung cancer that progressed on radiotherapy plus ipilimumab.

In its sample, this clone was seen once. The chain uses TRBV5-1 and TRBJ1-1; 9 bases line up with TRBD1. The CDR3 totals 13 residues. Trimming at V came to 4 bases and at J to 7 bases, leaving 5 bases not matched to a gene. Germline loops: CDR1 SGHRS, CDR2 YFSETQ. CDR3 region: CASSPGTGHEAFF. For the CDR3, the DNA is TGCGCCAGCAGCCCCGGGACAGGGCATGAAGCTTTCTTT.

The CDR3 nucleotides are TGCGCCAGCATGGGACTCAACTACAATGAGCAGTTCTTC. Protein product: CASMGLNYNEQFF. The chain employs TRBV10-2 and TRBJ2-1, with D perhaps matching TRBD2 (6 bases). The V and J ends lost 7 bases and 3 bases respectively, with 10 bases between them. The CDR3 runs 13 residues. The germline CDR1 and CDR2 sequences are WSHSY and SAAADI.

Here the CDR3 DNA reads TGCGCCAGCAGCTCTAGCGGGAGTGCCGGCACAGATACGCAGTATTTT. This encodes CASSSSGSAGTDTQYF. The rearrangement links TRBV4-1 to TRBJ2-3; 10 bases align to TRBD2. The CDR3 runs 16 residues. Germline values: CDR1 MGHRA, CDR2 YSYEKL. The J segment lost 1 base and the V segment lost 5 bases, leaving 6 bases of the junction unmatched.

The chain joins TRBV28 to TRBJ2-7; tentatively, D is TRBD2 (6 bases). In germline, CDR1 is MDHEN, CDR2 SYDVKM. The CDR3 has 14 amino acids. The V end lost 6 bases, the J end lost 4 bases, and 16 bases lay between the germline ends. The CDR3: CASRYPGLLYEQYF. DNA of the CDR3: TGTGCCAGCAGGTATCCGGGACTCCTATACGAGCAGTACTTC.

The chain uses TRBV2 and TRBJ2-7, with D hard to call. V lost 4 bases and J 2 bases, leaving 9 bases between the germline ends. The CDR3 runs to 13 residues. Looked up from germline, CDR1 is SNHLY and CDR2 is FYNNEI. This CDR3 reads CASSGSTAYEQYF. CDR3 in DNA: TGTGCCAGCAGTGGAAGCACAGCCTACGAGCAGTACTTC.

The chain's CDR3 is CASSLAGAAEQYF. The DNA of the CDR3 is TGCGCCAGCAGTCTAGCGGGAGCCGCCGAGCAGTACTTC. V usage is TRBV10-1 and J usage is TRBJ2-7, with 10 bases fitting TRBD2. CDR1 and CDR2 (germline): WNHNN, SYGVQD (reference sequence). The V gene end was trimmed by 5 bases and the J gene end by 6 bases; junction bases not matched to a gene: 4. This CDR3 is built from 13 residues.

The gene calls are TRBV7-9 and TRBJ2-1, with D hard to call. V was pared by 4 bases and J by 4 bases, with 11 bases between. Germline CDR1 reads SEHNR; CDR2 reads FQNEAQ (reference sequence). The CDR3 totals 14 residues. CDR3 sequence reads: CASSSGYSYNEQFF. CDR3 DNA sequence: TGTGCCAGCAGCTCGGGCTACAGTTACAATGAGCAGTTCTTC.

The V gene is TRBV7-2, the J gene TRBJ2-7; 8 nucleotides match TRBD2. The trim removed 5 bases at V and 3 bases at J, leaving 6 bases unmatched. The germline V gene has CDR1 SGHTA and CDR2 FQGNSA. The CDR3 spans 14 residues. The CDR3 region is CASSPSTSDYEQYV. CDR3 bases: TGTGCCAGCAGCCCTTCGACTAGCGACTACGAGCAGTACGTC.

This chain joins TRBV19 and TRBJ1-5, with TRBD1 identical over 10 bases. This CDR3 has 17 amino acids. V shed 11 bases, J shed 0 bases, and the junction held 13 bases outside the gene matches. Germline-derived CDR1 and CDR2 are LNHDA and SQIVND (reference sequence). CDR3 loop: CASKGGQGPLSNQPQHF. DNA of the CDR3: TGTGCCTCTAAGGGGGGACAGGGGCCTCTTAGCAATCAGCCCCAGCATTTT. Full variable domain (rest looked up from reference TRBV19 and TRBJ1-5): DGGITQSPKYLFRKEGQNVTLSCEQNLNHDAMYWYRQDPGQGLRLIYYSQIVNDFQKGDIAEGYSVSREKKESFPLTVTSAQKNPTAFYLCASKGGQGPLSNQPQHFGDGTRLSIL.

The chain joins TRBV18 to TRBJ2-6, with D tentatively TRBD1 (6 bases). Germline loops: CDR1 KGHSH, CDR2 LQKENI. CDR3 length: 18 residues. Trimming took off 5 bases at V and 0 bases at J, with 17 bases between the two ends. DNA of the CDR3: TGTGCCAGCTCAACGCTGGACAGCGTACTCTCTGGGGCCAACGTCCTGACTTTC. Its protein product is CASSTLDSVLSGANVLTF.

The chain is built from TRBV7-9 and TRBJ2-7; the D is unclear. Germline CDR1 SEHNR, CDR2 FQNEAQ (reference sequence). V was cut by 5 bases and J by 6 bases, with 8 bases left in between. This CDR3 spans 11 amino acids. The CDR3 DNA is TGTGCCAGCAGCGCCACAGTCGAGCAGTACTTC. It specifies CASSATVEQYF.